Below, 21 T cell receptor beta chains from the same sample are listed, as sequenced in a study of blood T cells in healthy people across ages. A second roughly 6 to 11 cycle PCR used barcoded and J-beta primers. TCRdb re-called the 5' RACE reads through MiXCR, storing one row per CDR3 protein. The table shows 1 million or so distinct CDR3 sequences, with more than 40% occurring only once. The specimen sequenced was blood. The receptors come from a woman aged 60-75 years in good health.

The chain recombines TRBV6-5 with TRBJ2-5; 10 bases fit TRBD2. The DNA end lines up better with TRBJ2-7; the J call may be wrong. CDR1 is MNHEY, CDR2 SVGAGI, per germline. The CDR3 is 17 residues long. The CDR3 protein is CASSSASGRRGIYEQYF. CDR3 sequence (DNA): TGTGCCAGCAGTTCGGCTAGCGGGAGACGAGGGATCTACGAGCAGTACTTC.

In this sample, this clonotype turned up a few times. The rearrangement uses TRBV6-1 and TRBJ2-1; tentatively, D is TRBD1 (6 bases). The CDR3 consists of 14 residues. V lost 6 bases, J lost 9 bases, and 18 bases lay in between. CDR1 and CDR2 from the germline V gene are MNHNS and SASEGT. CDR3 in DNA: TGTGCCAGCAGCAGGGGTCAGGGGTCTTTTGAGCAGTTCTTC. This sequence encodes CASSRGQGSFEQFF.

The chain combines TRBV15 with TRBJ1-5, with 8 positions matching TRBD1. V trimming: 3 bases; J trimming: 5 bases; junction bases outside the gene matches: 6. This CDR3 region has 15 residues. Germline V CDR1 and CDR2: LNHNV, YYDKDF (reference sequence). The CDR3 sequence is CATSRDRDGDQPQHF. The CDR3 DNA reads TGTGCCACCAGCAGGGACAGGGACGGGGATCAGCCCCAGCATTTT.

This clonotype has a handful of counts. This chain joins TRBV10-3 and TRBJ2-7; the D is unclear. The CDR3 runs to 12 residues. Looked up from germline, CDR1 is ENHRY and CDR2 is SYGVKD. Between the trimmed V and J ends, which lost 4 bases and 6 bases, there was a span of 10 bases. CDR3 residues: CAISGPSREQYF. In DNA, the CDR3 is TGTGCCATCAGTGGGCCCAGCCGCGAGCAGTACTTC.

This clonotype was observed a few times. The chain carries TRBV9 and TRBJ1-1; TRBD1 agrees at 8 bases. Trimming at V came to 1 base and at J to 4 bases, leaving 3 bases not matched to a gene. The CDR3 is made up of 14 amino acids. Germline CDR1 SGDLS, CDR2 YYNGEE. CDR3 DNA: TGTGCCAGCAGCGTATCAGGGGGCTTCACTGAAGCTTTCTTT. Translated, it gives CASSVSGGFTEAFF.

The CDR3 DNA is TGCAGTGCTAGAGCCGGGCGTGGGCTGTACAATGAGCAGTTCTTC. It specifies CSARAGRGLYNEQFF. This chain joins TRBV20-1 and TRBJ2-1; the D is unclear. Germline loops: CDR1 DFQATT, CDR2 SNEGSKA (reference sequence). This CDR3 contains 15 residues. V lost 1 base, J lost 4 bases, and 14 bases lay in between.

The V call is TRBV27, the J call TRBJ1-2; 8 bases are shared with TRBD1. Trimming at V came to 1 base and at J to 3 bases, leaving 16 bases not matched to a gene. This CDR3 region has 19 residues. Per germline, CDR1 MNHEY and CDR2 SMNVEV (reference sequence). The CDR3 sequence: CASSLFPPTGELVYYGYTF. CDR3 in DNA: TGTGCCAGCAGTTTATTCCCCCCGACAGGGGAACTCGTTTACTATGGCTACACCTTC.

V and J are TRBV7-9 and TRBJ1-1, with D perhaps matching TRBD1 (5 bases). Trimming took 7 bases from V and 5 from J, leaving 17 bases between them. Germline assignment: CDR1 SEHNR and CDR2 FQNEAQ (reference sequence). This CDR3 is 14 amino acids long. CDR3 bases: TGTGCCAGCATCCCCCTTGCAGGGTTGACTGAAGCTTTCTTT. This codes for CASIPLAGLTEAFF.

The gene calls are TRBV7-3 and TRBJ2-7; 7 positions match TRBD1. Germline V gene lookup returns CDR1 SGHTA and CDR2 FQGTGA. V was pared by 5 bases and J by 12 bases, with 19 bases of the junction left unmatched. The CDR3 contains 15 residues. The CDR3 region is CASSPASGQQETLYF. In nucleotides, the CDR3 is TGTGCCAGCAGCCCCGCATCGGGACAGCAAGAGACCCTGTACTTC.

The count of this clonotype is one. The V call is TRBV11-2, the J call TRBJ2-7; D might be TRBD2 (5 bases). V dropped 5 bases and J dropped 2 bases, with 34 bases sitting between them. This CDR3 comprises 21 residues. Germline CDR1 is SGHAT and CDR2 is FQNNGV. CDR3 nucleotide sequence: TGTGCCAGCAGCCTTAAACCCCACTCAGGCCATCCCCAGCGGATAACCTACGAGCAGTACTTC. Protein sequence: CASSLKPHSGHPQRITYEQYF.

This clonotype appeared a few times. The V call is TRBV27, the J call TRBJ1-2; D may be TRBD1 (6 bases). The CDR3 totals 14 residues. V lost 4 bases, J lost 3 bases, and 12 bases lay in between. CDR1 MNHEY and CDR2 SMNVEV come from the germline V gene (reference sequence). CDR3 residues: CASSSNQGYYGYTF. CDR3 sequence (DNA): TGTGCCAGCAGTTCCAACCAGGGGTACTATGGCTACACCTTC.

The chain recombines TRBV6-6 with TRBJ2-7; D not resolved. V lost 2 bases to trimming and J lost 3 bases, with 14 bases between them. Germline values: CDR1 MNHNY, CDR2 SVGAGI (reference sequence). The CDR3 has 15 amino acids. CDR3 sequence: CASSYLAGGNYEQYF. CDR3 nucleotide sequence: TGTGCCAGCAGTTACCTGGCAGGTGGGAACTACGAGCAGTACTTC.

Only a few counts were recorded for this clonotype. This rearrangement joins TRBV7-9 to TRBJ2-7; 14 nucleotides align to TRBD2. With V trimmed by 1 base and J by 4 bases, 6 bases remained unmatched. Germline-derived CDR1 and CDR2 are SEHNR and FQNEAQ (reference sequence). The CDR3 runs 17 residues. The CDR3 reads CASSLGGLAGAGYEQYF. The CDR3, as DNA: TGTGCCAGCAGCTTAGGGGGACTAGCGGGAGCGGGGTACGAGCAGTACTTC.

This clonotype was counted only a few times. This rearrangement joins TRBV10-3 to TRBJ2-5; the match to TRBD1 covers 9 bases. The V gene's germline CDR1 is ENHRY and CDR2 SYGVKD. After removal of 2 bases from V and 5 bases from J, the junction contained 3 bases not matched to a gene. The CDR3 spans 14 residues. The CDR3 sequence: CAISENRGHETQYF. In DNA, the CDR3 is TGTGCCATCAGTGAGAACAGGGGGCACGAGACCCAGTACTTC.

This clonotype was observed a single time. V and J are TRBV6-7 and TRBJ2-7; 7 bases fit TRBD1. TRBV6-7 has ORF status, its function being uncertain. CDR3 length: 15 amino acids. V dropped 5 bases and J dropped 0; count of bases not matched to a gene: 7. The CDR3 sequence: CASSGGQASSYEQYF. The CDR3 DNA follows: TGTGCCAGCAGTGGCGGACAGGCTAGCTCCTACGAGCAGTACTTC.

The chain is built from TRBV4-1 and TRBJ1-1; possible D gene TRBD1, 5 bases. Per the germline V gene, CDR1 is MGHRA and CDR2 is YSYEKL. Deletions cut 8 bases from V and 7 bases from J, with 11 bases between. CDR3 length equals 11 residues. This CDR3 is CASGQGNEAFF. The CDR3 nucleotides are TGCGCCAGCGGGCAGGGCAATGAAGCTTTCTTT.

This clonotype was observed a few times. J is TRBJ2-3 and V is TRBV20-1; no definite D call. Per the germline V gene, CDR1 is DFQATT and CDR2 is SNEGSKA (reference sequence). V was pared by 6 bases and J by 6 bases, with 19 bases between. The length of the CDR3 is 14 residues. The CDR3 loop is CSASAAKPGDTQYF. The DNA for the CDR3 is TGCAGTGCCTCCGCGGCCAAGCCAGGCGATACGCAGTATTTT.

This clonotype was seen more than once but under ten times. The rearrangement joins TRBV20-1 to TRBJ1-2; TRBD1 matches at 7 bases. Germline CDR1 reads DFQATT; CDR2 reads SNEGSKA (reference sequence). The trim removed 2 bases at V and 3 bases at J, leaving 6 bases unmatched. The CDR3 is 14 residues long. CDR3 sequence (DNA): TGCAGTGCTAGATACGGGACAGCAGACTATGGCTACACCTTC. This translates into CSARYGTADYGYTF.

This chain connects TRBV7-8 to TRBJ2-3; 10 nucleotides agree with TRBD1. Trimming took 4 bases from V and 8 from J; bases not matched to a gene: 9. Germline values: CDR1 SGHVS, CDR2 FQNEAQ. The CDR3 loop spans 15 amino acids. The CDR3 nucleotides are TGTGCCAGCAGCTCCAGACAGGGGGCGCGGGGTACGCAGTATTTT. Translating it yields CASSSRQGARGTQYF.

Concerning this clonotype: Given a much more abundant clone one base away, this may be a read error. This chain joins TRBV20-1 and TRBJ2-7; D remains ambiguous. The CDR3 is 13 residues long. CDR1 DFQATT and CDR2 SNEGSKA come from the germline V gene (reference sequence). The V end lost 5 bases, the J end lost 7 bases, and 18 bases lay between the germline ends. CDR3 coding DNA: TGCAGTGCTGAGAGGCCCGCAGAGGATGAGCAGTACTTC. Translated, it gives CSAERPAEDEQYF.

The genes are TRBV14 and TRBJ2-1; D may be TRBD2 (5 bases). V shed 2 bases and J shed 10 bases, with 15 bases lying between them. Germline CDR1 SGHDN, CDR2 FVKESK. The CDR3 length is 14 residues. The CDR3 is CASSQLSYGNEQFF. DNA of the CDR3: TGTGCCAGCAGCCAACTATCGTACGGGAACGAGCAGTTCTTC.